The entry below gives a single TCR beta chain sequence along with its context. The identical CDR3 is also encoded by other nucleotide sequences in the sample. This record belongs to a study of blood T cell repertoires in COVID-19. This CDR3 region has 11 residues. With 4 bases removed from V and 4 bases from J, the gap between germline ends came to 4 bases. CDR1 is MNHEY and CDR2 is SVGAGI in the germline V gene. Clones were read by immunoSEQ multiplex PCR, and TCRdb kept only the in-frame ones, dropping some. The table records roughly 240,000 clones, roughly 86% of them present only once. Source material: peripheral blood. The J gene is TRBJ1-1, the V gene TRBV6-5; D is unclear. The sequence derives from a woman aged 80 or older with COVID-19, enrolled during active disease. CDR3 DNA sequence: TGTGCCAGCAGTTCGAGCACTGAAGCTTTCTTT. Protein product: CASSSSTEAFF.